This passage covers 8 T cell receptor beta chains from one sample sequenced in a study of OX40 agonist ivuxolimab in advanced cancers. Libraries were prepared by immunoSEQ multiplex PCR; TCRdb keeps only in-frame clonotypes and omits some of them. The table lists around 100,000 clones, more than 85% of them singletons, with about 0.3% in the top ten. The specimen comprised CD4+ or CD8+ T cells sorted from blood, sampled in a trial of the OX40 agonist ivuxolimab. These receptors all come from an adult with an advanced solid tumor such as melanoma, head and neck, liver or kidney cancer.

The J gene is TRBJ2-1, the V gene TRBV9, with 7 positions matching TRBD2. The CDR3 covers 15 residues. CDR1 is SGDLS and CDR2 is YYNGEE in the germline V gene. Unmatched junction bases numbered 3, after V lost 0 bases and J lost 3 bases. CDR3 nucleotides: TGTGCCAGCAGCGTAGACGGGAGGTACTACAATGAGCAGTTCTTC. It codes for CASSVDGRYYNEQFF. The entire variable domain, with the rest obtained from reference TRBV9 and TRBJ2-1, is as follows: DSGVTQTPKHLITATGQRVTLRCSPRSGDLSVYWYQQSLDQGLQFLIQYYNGEERAKGNILERFSAQQFPDLHSELNLSSLELGDSALYFCASSVDGRYYNEQFFGPGTRLTVL.

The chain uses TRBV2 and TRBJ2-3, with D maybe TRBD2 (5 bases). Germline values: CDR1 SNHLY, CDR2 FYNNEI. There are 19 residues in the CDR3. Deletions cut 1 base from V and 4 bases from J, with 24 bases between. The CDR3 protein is CASSEVEGGLAASPDTQYF. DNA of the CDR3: TGTGCCAGCAGTGAAGTTGAGGGTGGGCTAGCAGCGTCCCCAGATACGCAGTATTTT.

DNA of the CDR3: TGTGCCAGCAGTTTATCCGGAGGGTATCAGCCCCAGCATTTT. It translates to CASSLSGGYQPQHF. The chain is built from TRBV28 and TRBJ1-5, with D unclear. The CDR3 loop spans 14 amino acids. Per germline, CDR1 MDHEN and CDR2 SYDVKM. Trimming cost V 1 base and J 5 bases, with 9 bases left between them.

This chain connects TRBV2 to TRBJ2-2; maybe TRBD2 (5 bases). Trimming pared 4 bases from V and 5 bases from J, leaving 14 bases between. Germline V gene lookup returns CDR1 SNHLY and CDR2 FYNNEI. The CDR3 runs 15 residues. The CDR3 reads CASSVLRRGTGELFF. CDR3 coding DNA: TGTGCCAGCAGTGTGTTGCGGAGAGGGACCGGGGAGCTGTTTTTT.

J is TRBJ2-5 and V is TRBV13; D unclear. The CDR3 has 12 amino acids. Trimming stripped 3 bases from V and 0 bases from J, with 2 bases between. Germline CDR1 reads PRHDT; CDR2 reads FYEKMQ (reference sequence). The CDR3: CASSLYQETQYF. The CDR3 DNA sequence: TGTGCCAGCAGCTTGTACCAAGAGACCCAGTACTTC.

The CDR3 loop reads CASSVGREETQYF. The CDR3 nucleotides read TGTGCCAGTAGTGTGGGACGGGAAGAGACCCAGTACTTC. The chain uses TRBV19 and TRBJ2-5; the D gene could be TRBD1 or TRBD2 (5 bases each). V lost 5 bases and J lost 3, with 10 bases in between. This CDR3 comprises 13 residues. CDR1 LNHDA and CDR2 SQIVND come from the germline V gene (reference sequence).

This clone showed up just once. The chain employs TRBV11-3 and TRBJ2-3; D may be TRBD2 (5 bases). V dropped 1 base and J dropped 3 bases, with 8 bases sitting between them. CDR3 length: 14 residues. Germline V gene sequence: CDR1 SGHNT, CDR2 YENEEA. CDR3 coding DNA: TGTGCCAGCAGCTTAGGCGGGCAGACAGATACGCAGTATTTT. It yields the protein CASSLGGQTDTQYF.

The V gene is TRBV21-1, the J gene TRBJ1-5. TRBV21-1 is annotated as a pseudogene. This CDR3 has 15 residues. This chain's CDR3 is CASSKVGRSNQPQHF. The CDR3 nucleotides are TGTGCCAGCAGCAAAGTAGGTAGGAGCAATCAGCCCCAGCATTTT.